These T cell receptor beta chains were read from a single sample in a study of CD8 T cells in Susac syndrome. TCRdb redid the calling of the immunoSEQ multiplex PCR reads with MiXCR, one entry per CDR3 protein. Of approximately 75,000 distinct CDR3 sequences listed, more than 85% are singletons. Sequencing was done on a sample of CD8+ T cells from PBMCs. These receptors came from a human donor in good health. Each CDR3 is given with its conserved first and last residue. A D gene is named only where the DNA matches it firmly. Size values are once, few and many counts, or a class for expanded clones, and some rows have none.

CDR3,DNA,D,size,J,V
CASSQVSGNEAFF,TGCGCCAGCAGCCAAGTATCCGGCAATGAAGCTTTCTTT,.,.,TRBJ1-1,TRBV4-1
CSVPQGGYGYTF,TGCAGCGTACCCCAAGGCGGGTATGGCTACACCTTC,.,.,TRBJ1-2,TRBV29-1
CASSYLGGEQYF,TGTGCCAGCAGTTATTTGGGGGGCGAGCAGTACTTC,.,.,TRBJ2-7,TRBV7-9
CASSPSGPIFPNTEAFF,TGTGCCAGCAGCCCCTCCGGACCCATCTTCCCAAACACTGAAGCTTTCTTT,.,.,TRBJ1-1,TRBV9
CSVESGTSPNYGYTF,TGCAGCGTTGAATCGGGGACATCTCCAAACTATGGCTACACCTTC,.,.,TRBJ1-2,TRBV29-1
CASRPTSASYEQYF,TGTGCCAGCAGACCGACTAGCGCGTCCTACGAGCAGTACTTC,TRBD2,.,TRBJ2-7,TRBV12-3/TRBV12-4
CSVYARGEGETQYF,TGCAGCGTTTATGCTAGGGGGGAAGGAGAGACCCAGTACTTC,.,.,TRBJ2-5,TRBV29-1
CASILGGVGEAFF,TGTGCCAGCATTCTTGGGGGTGTCGGGGAAGCTTTCTTT,.,.,TRBJ1-1,TRBV7-9
CASSLEVGGTDTQYF,TGCGCCAGCAGCTTGGAGGTGGGGGGCACAGATACGCAGTATTTT,.,.,TRBJ2-3,TRBV5-1
CASRIPNYGYTF,TGTGCCAGCAGGATCCCTAACTATGGCTACACCTTC,.,.,TRBJ1-2,TRBV28
CATSTGLDTGELFF,TGTGCCACCAGTACAGGGCTGGACACCGGGGAGCTGTTTTTT,.,.,TRBJ2-2,TRBV24-1
CASSHHGQGGDTQYF,TGTGCCAGCAGCCATCACGGACAGGGGGGAGATACGCAGTATTTT,TRBD1,.,TRBJ2-3,TRBV7-3
CASTLNGVTGELFF,TGTGCCAGCACCCTGAACGGCGTCACCGGGGAGCTGTTTTTT,.,.,TRBJ2-2,TRBV6-2/TRBV6-3
CASRLLGGSPGANVLTF,TGTGCCAGCCGACTCTTAGGTGGGAGTCCTGGGGCCAACGTCCTGACTTTC,.,.,TRBJ2-6,TRBV19
CASSQERIETQYF,TGCGCCAGCAGCCAAGAACGCATCGAGACCCAGTACTTC,.,.,TRBJ2-5,TRBV4-3
CASSLVFSEDTEAFF,TGTGCCAGCAGCTTAGTCTTCTCGGAGGACACTGAAGCTTTCTTT,.,.,TRBJ1-1,TRBV7-8
CASRPRQGSYEQYF,TGCGCCAGCAGACCCAGACAGGGCTCCTACGAGCAGTACTTC,TRBD1,.,TRBJ2-7,TRBV4-1
CASSQDRGQTEQYF,TGTGCCAGCAGCCAAGACAGGGGTCAAACGGAGCAGTACTTC,TRBD1,.,TRBJ2-7,TRBV27
CASSSDREHNEQFF,TGTGCCAGCAGCTCCGACAGGGAACACAATGAGCAGTTCTTC,TRBD1,once,TRBJ2-1,TRBV7-9
CASIPEGGETQYF,TGTGCCAGCATCCCAGAGGGCGGGGAGACCCAGTACTTC,.,.,TRBJ2-5,TRBV2
CASSGLGDPAFF,TGTGCCAGCAGCGGCTTGGGGGACCCAGCTTTCTTT,.,.,TRBJ1-1,TRBV9
CASSYSHRGNTGELFF,TGTGCCAGCAGTTACTCGCACAGGGGCAACACCGGGGAGCTGTTTTTT,TRBD1,.,TRBJ2-2,TRBV6-6
CSARDPGSNQPQHF,TGCAGTGCTAGAGATCCTGGCAGCAATCAGCCCCAGCATTTT,.,.,TRBJ1-5,TRBV20-1
CASSPRDWAIGGYTF,TGTGCCAGCAGTCCCCGCGACTGGGCCATTGGTGGCTACACCTTC,.,.,TRBJ1-2,TRBV25-1
CASSLLWGDEKLFF,TGTGCCAGCAGTTTGTTGTGGGGGGATGAAAAACTGTTTTTT,.,.,TRBJ1-4,TRBV27
CASSPPVRLNTEAFF,TGTGCCAGCTCACCACCGGTCCGACTGAACACTGAAGCTTTCTTT,.,.,TRBJ1-1,TRBV18
CASSFGGAAETQYF,TGTGCCAGCAGTTTCGGGGGGGCGGCGGAGACCCAGTACTTC,TRBD2,.,TRBJ2-5,TRBV25-1
CASSERFSNQPQHF,TGTGCCAGCAGTGAGAGGTTTAGCAATCAGCCCCAGCATTTT,.,.,TRBJ1-5,TRBV2
CASSARTNGYGYTF,TGTGCCAGCAGTGCACGGACGAACGGCTATGGCTACACCTTC,.,.,TRBJ1-2,TRBV2
CASSITGFGSYEQYF,TGTGCCAGCAGTATTACAGGGTTTGGGAGCTACGAGCAGTACTTC,.,.,TRBJ2-7,TRBV27
CASSAGTGGALRSPYTF,TGTGCCAGCAGCGCGGGGACAGGGGGCGCATTGAGGTCACCCTACACCTTC,TRBD1,.,TRBJ1-2,TRBV7-2
CSTRVLTTEAFF,TGCAGCACCAGGGTTTTAACCACTGAAGCTTTCTTT,.,.,TRBJ1-1,TRBV29-1
CASSSLGRSNSPLHF,TGTGCCAGCAGTTCCCTCGGACGGTCAAATTCACCCCTCCACTTT,.,once,TRBJ1-6,TRBV28
CAWELTDTQYF,TGTGCCTGGGAACTAACAGATACGCAGTATTTT,.,.,TRBJ2-3,TRBV30
CASSLSSGFQPQHF,TGTGCCAGCAGCTTGAGTTCCGGGTTCCAGCCCCAGCATTTT,.,.,TRBJ1-5,TRBV5-6
CASFGGFYGYTF,TGTGCCAGCTTCGGGGGATTCTATGGCTACACCTTC,.,.,TRBJ1-2,TRBV27
CASSPRARGVAEAFF,TGTGCCAGCAGTCCACGGGCCAGGGGAGTCGCTGAAGCTTTCTTT,.,once,TRBJ1-1,TRBV12-3/TRBV12-4
CASSDPRDRTSPLHF,TGTGCCAGCAGCGACCCCCGGGACAGGACTTCACCCCTCCACTTT,TRBD1,.,TRBJ1-6,TRBV9
CASSFISWRGPETQYF,TGTGCCAGCAGTTTTATATCTTGGAGGGGGCCGGAGACCCAGTACTTC,.,.,TRBJ2-5,TRBV27
CASSGLKDRVAEAFF,TGTGCCAGCAGTGGGTTGAAGGACAGGGTAGCTGAAGCTTTCTTT,TRBD1,.,TRBJ1-1,TRBV28
CAATGTASGYTF,TGCGCCGCAACCGGGACAGCTAGCGGCTACACCTTC,TRBD1,.,TRBJ1-2,TRBV23-1
CASMKDREGLNIQYF,TGTGCCAGTATGAAGGACAGGGAAGGGTTAAACATTCAGTACTTC,TRBD1,.,TRBJ2-4,TRBV19
CASSLNRRTEAFF,TGTGCCAGCAGCCTTAACCGACGCACTGAAGCTTTCTTT,.,.,TRBJ1-1,TRBV6-6
CASSRDQNWVNEQFF,TGTGCCAGCAGCCGGGACCAAAATTGGGTCAATGAGCAGTTCTTC,.,.,TRBJ2-1,TRBV6-5
CSVGHPEAFF,TGCAGCGTCGGACACCCTGAAGCTTTCTTT,.,.,TRBJ1-1,TRBV29-1
CASSTNGQGEEPGAYNEQFF,TGTGCCAGCAGTACCAACGGACAGGGGGAGGAACCGGGGGCCTACAATGAGCAGTTCTTC,TRBD1,.,TRBJ2-1,TRBV12-3/TRBV12-4